This T cell receptor (beta chain) was observed in a study of blood T cell repertoires in COVID-19 (dated by TCRdb to the early 2020s). About the investigation overall: Samples covering the acute and convalescent phases of COVID-19 were provided by collaborators in the United States, Italy and Spain. The prospective study material was composed of cDNA or gDNA derived from T cells, B-cell-depleted T cells, or PBMCs. The dataset comprised deeply sampled blood TCRbeta repertoires from subjects exposed to, actively infected with, or recovered from COVID-19. The repertoires were released in a freely available public database intended as a resource for research on the immune response to SARS-CoV-2. The samples were drawn from the first 160 participants of the ongoing ImmuneRACE study and from 950 to 1,500 subjects provided by 6 global collaborators. The sample metadata nearly always contained a de-identified subject ID, COVID-19 status, age in years and sex. HLA class I and class II types, where available, came from metadata supplied by the sample provider rather than from assay-based typing.

Overall results and qualifications from the work: How much clinical and demographic metadata was included differed by source and by participant, and the metadata was provided uncurated.

Sequences MGHRA (CDR1) and YSYEKL (CDR2) are obtained from the germline V gene. The CDR3, cysteine through phenylalanine, is 13 amino acids long. Here the CDR3 DNA is all that survives: 39 bases in frame from base 1. V is cut by 8 bases and J by 0 bases, and the space between the germline ends is 9 bases. Each collaborating institution followed its own protocols to collect whole blood in K2EDTA tubes. For TCRbeta analysis, collaborators shipped samples in one of three forms: frozen whole blood, isolated PBMCs, or DNA extracted from either of those sample types. Concerning this clone: Its specific antigen is unknown. Nothing much larger sits one base from this clone, and base qualities are not available.

TCRbeta CDR3 regions were amplified from genomic DNA using the immunoSEQ Assay, a bias-controlled multiplex PCR. In the original analysis: The number of nucleated cells in each sample was estimated from the amplification of reference gene primers within the assay. Sequence reads were collapsed and filtered to measure the absolute abundance of every unique TCRbeta CDR3 rearrangement. For each sample, productive Simpson clonality was calculated by taking the square root of Simpson's diversity index across productive rearrangements. The table comes from immuneACCESS by way of TCRdb, which keeps in-frame sequences with V and J called. Part of the clones is missing from these tables; in studies checked, under half for an unresolved V gene and the rest for unknown reasons. The V and J calls and clone size come from that table; D and trimming were worked out from the DNA. A total of about 110,000 clones appear in this sample, 60% to 85% of them only once. The ten largest clones represent about 4.5% of the sample.

This TCR derives from a human donor in a cohort sampled during active or convalescent COVID-19. Specimen: peripheral blood. This receptor chain uses TRBV4-1 and TRBJ2-3, with a tentative D gene TRBD2 over 6 matching bases. The DNA sequence follows: TGCGCCAGCGGACTAACCAGCACAGATACGCAGTATTTT. It translates to CASGLTSTDTQYF.